Following are 10 T cell receptor beta chains from one sample sequenced in a study of T-cell memory formation after mild COVID-19. Each CDR3 protein gets one entry after TCRdb re-called the 5' RACE reads with MiXCR. The data hold 250,000 to 400,000 distinct CDR3 sequences, with approximately 14% observed a single time. Sequenced sample: PBMCs or a T cell subset sorted from them (not recorded which). These receptors were collected from a man aged 18 to 29 who had mild COVID-19 (a few samples of this study predate the infection). Cell type and time point are not known.

The chain carries TRBV7-9 and TRBJ2-7; TRBD2 aligns across 7 bases. Germline V CDR1 and CDR2: SEHNR, FQNEAQ (reference sequence). V dropped 5 bases and J dropped 0; count of bases not matched to a gene: 10. The CDR3 is 16 amino acids. CDR3 residues: CASSAPKRGGSYEQYF. Written as DNA, the CDR3 is TGTGCCAGCAGCGCCCCAAAGCGCGGGGGCTCCTACGAGCAGTACTTC.

The chain carries TRBV28 and TRBJ2-7; maybe TRBD2 (7 bases). This CDR3 region has 14 residues. The V end was cut by 8 bases, the J end by 3 bases, with 17 bases between. Germline CDR1 and CDR2: MDHEN and SYDVKM. CDR3 nucleotides: TGTGCCAGCGGCCCCGCGGGGGCTGGCTACGAGCAGTACTTC. Residues: CASGPAGAGYEQYF.

This clonotype was recorded many times. The J gene is TRBJ2-1, the V gene TRBV18, with unresolved D. The CDR3 contains 13 residues. V was shortened by 2 bases and J by 7 bases, with 9 bases between the two germline ends. The germline CDR1 and CDR2 sequences are KGHSH and LQKENI. CDR3: CASSPSRGNEQFF. DNA for the CDR3: TGTGCCAGCTCACCATCCAGAGGTAATGAGCAGTTCTTC.

This clonotype showed up just a few times. The J gene is TRBJ1-1, the V gene TRBV18, with D possibly matching TRBD1 (5 bases). The CDR3 loop spans 13 amino acids. Between the trimmed V and J ends, which lost 5 bases and 2 bases, there was a span of 9 bases. Germline loops: CDR1 KGHSH, CDR2 LQKENI. The CDR3 coding sequence is TGTGCCAGCTCAGGGACTCCCAACACTGAAGCTTTCTTT. Encoded protein: CASSGTPNTEAFF.

The chain couples TRBV10-2 to TRBJ2-2; TRBD1 is a possible D gene (5 bases). The CDR3 is made up of 15 amino acids. Germline loops: CDR1 WSHSY, CDR2 SAAADI. In DNA, the CDR3 is TGCATGCACTGGGGCGGAGACGCGAACACCGGGGAGCTGTTTTTT. It specifies CMHWGGDANTGELFF.

In this sample, this clonotype turned up a few times. J is TRBJ2-2 and V is TRBV6-6, with D uncertain. This CDR3 region has 15 residues. Germline V gene lookup returns CDR1 MNHNY and CDR2 SVGAGI (reference sequence). V lost 6 bases and J 0 bases, leaving 11 bases between the germline ends. Here the CDR3 DNA reads TGTGCCAGCAGCCAGTACCAATCGAACACCGGGGAGCTGTTTTTT. This gives the protein CASSQYQSNTGELFF.

The chain uses TRBV5-1 and TRBJ2-5, with D perhaps matching TRBD1 or TRBD2 (5 bases each). The V gene lost 4 bases and the J gene lost 2 bases, with 12 bases spanning the gap. This CDR3 comprises 14 residues. Germline loops: CDR1 SGHRS, CDR2 YFSETQ. The CDR3 sequence is CASSRGVQQETQYF. The CDR3 DNA sequence: TGCGCCAGCAGCCGAGGGGTACAGCAAGAGACCCAGTACTTC.

This clonotype appeared a few times. V is TRBV6-6 and J is TRBJ1-5, with D unresolved. The CDR3 loop spans 15 amino acids. Between the trimmed V and J ends, which lost 0 bases and 4 bases, there was a span of 10 bases. The germline gives CDR1 MNHNY, CDR2 SVGAGI (reference sequence). CDR3 sequence: CASSYSGGQNQPQHF. The DNA for the CDR3 is TGTGCCAGCAGTTACTCGGGCGGGCAGAATCAGCCCCAGCATTTT.

The rearrangement uses TRBV9 and TRBJ2-7; TRBD1 is a possible D gene (6 bases). The CDR3 is 13 amino acids. Germline V lookup: CDR1 SGDLS, CDR2 YYNGEE. Trimming pared 3 bases from V and 4 bases from J, leaving 11 bases between. CDR3 in amino acids: CASSETGMYEQYF. CDR3 nucleotides: TGTGCCAGCAGCGAAACAGGGATGTACGAGCAGTACTTC.

This sequence joins TRBV4-3 and TRBJ1-1; no clear D. Germline V lookup: CDR1 LGHNA, CDR2 YSLEER. The CDR3 is 15 amino acids. The V end lost 1 base, the J end lost 1 base, and 10 bases lay between the germline ends. The CDR3 loop reads CASSQGAGWNTEAFF. The CDR3 DNA reads as TGCGCCAGCAGCCAAGGAGCAGGATGGAACACTGAAGCTTTCTTT.